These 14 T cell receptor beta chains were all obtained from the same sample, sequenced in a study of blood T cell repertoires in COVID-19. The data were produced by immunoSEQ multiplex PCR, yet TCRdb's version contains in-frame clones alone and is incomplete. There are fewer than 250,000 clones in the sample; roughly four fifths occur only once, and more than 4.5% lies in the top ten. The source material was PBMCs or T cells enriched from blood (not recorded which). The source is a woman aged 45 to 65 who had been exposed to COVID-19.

DNA of the CDR3: TGTGCCAGTAGTCCCCCCGGACAGGGGGTTTGGGGCTACACCTTC. This sequence encodes CASSPPGQGVWGYTF. V gene TRBV19 combines with J gene TRBJ1-2, with 10 bases that match TRBD1. Trimming at V came to 5 bases and at J to 8 bases, leaving 11 bases not matched to a gene. Germline V lookup: CDR1 LNHDA, CDR2 SQIVND (reference sequence). The CDR3 has 15 residues.

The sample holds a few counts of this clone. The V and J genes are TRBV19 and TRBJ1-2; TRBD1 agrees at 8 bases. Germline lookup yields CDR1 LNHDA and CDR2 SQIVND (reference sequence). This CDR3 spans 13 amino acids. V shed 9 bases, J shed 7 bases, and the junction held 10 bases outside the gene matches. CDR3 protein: CASLDRVEGGYTF. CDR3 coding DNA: TGTGCCAGCCTGGACAGGGTTGAAGGTGGCTACACCTTC.

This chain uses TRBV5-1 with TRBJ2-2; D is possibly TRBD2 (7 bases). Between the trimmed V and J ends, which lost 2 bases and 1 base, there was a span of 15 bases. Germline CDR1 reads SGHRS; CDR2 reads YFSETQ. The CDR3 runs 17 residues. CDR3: CASSFGGGARNTGELFF. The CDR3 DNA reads TGCGCCAGCAGCTTTGGTGGGGGGGCGAGGAACACCGGGGAGCTGTTTTTT.

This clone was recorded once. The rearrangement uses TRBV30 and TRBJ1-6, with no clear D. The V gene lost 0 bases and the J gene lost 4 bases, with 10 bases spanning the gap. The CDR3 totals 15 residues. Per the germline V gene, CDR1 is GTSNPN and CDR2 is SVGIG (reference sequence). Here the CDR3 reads CAWSVAEYYNSPLHF. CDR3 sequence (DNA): TGTGCCTGGAGTGTCGCGGAGTATTATAATTCACCCCTCCACTTT.

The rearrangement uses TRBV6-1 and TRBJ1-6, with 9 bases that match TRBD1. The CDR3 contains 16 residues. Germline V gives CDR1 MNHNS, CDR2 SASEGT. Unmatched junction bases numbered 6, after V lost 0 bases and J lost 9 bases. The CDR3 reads CASSEARTGVGSPLHF. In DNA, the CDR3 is TGTGCCAGCAGTGAAGCCCGGACAGGGGTGGGTTCACCCCTCCACTTT.

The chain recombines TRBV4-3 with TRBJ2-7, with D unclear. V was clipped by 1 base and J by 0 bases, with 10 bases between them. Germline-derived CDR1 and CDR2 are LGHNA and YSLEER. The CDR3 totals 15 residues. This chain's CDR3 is CASSQVPGDSYEQYF. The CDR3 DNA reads TGCGCCAGCAGCCAAGTACCAGGCGACTCCTACGAGCAGTACTTC.

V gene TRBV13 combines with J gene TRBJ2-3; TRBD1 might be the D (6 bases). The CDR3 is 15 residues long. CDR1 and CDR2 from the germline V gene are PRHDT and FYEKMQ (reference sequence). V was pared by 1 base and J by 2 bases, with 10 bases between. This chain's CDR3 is CASSLARGTTDTQYF. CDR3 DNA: TGTGCCAGCAGCTTAGCTAGGGGGACCACAGATACGCAGTATTTT. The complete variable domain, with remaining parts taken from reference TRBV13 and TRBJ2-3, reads AAGVIQSPRHLIKEKRETATLKCYPIPRHDTVYWYQQGPGQDPQFLISFYEKMQSDKGSIPDRFSAQQFSDYHSELNMSSLELGDSALYFCASSLARGTTDTQYFGPGTRLTVL.

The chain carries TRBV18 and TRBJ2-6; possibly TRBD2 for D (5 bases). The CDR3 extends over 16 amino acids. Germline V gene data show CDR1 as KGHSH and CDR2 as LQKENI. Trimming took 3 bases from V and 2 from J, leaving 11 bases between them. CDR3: CASSPLPGTGANVLTF. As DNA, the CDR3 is TGTGCCAGCTCACCTTTACCCGGGACTGGGGCCAACGTCCTGACTTTC.

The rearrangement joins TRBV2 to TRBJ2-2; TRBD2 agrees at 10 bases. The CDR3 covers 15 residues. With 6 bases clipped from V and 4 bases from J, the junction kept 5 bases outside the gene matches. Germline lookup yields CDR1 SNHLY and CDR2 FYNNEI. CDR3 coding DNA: TGTGCCAGCAGCGCTCTAGCGGGGGTCACCGGGGAGCTGTTTTTT. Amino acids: CASSALAGVTGELFF. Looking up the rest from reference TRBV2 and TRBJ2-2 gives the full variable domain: EPEVTQTPSHQVTQMGQEVILRCVPISNHLYFYWYRQILGQKVEFLVSFYNNEISEKSEIFDDQFSVERPDGSNFTLKIRSTKLEDSAMYFCASSALAGVTGELFFGEGSRLTVL.

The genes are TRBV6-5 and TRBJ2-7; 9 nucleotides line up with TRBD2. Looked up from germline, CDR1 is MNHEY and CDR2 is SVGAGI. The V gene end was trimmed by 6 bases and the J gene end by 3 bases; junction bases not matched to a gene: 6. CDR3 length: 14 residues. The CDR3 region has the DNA TGTGCCAGCAGCCAGGGACTAGCCTACTACGAGCAGTACTTC. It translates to CASSQGLAYYEQYF.

This CDR3 reads CASSAEEETQYF. CDR3 nucleotide sequence: TGTGCCAGTAGCGCAGAAGAAGAGACCCAGTACTTC. This sequence joins TRBV19 and TRBJ2-5; D gene ambiguous. CDR3 length equals 12 residues. Germline V gives CDR1 LNHDA, CDR2 SQIVND (reference sequence). Trimming took 6 bases from V and 3 from J, leaving 8 bases between them. Looking up the rest from reference TRBV19 and TRBJ2-5 gives the full variable domain: DGGITQSPKYLFRKEGQNVTLSCEQNLNHDAMYWYRQDPGQGLRLIYYSQIVNDFQKGDIAEGYSVSREKKESFPLTVTSAQKNPTAFYLCASSAEEETQYFGPGTRLLVL.

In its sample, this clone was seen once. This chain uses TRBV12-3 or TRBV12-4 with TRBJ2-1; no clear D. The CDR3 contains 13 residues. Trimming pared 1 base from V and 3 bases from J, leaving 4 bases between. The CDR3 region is CASSLVGYNEQFF. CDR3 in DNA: TGTGCCAGCAGTTTAGTCGGCTACAATGAGCAGTTCTTC.

The CDR3 DNA is TGTGCCAGCAGTTTAAGGTTAGAGGCGTTCACCTTC. This codes for CASSLRLEAFTF. The chain recombines TRBV12-3 or TRBV12-4 with TRBJ1-2; no clear D gene. The CDR3 has 12 amino acids. V was pared by 2 bases and J by 13 bases, with 14 bases between.

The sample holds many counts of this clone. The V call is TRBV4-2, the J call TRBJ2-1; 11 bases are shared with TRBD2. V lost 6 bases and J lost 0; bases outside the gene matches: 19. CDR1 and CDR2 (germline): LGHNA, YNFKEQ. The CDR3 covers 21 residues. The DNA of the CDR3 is TGTGCCAGCAGTCAACAACCCAGGACTAGCGGGTACTTGAGCTCCTACAATGAGCAGTTCTTC. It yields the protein CASSQQPRTSGYLSSYNEQFF.